This TCR beta chain was sequenced in a study of T cell responses to AZD1222 COVID-19 vaccine. Data came from immunoSEQ multiplex PCR; TCRdb stores just in-frame clones and leaves some out. The data contain about 140,000 clones, over 90% of them singletons. Combined were second doses at about 4 or about 12 weeks. About this clone itself: Antigen specificity is unknown.

Study outcomes and limitations: Donors in the cohort were predominantly white British and more often female, and clonal diversity was possibly underestimated. Just a handful of people given AZD1222 tested seropositive at baseline.

The CDR3 extends over 13 amino acids. The ends were cut back, 1 base at V and 7 bases at J, with 10 bases in the middle. Germline V gives CDR1 SGHDN, CDR2 FVKESK. The clonotype comes from an adult who received the AZD1222 COVID-19 vaccine. The input for sequencing was peripheral blood, taken 28 days after the second AZD1222 dose. This chain connects TRBV14 to TRBJ1-1; no firm D call. CDR3 DNA: TGTGCCAGCAGCCAAGGTAGTGGGCTTGAAGCTTTCTTT. Protein: CASSQGSGLEAFF.